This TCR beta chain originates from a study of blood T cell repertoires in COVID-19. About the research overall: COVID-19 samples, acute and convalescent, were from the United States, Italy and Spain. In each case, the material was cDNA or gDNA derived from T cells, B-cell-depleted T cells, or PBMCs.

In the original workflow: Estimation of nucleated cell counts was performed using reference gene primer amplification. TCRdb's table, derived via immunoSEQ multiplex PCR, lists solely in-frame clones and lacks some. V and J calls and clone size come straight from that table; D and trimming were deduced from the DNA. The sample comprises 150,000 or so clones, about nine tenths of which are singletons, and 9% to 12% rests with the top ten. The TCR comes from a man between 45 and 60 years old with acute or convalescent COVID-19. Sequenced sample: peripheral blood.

CDR3 nucleotide sequence: TGTGCCAGCACCCTGAGGGGGTCGGGCACTGAAGCTTTCTTT. Protein product: CASTLRGSGTEAFF. The rearrangement uses TRBV2 and TRBJ1-1; TRBD1 is a possible D gene (6 bases). Germline CDR1 and CDR2: SNHLY and FYNNEI. This CDR3 is 14 amino acids long. The ends were cut back, 7 bases at V and 4 bases at J, with 16 bases in the middle.